A single sample is the source of the 11 T cell receptor beta chains below, sequenced in a study of T cells after yellow fever vaccination. TCRdb independently ran MiXCR on the 5' RACE reads; one entry per CDR3 protein. The table includes around 530,000 distinct CDR3 sequences, 17% detected once. The source was PBMCs, collected 5 days after the first yellow fever vaccination. These receptors came from a man aged 18 to 30 who received the YFV17D yellow fever vaccine.

This clonotype was found a few times. V usage is TRBV6-5 and J usage is TRBJ1-6, with 9 bases fitting TRBD1. The CDR3 has 15 amino acids. V lost 5 bases, J lost 10 bases, and 9 bases stayed unmatched. Per the germline V gene, CDR1 is MNHEY and CDR2 is SVGAGI. The CDR3 is CASSTEGQGWSPLHF. The DNA for the CDR3 is TGTGCCAGCAGTACCGAGGGACAGGGATGGTCACCCCTCCACTTT.

This clonotype was found a few times. The rearrangement links TRBV4-3 to TRBJ2-1; TRBD2 matches 9 bases. Germline lookup yields CDR1 LGHNA and CDR2 YSLEER. V shed 1 base, J shed 7 bases, and the junction held 14 bases outside the gene matches. There are 18 residues in the CDR3. DNA for the CDR3: TGCGCCAGCAGCCAAGCTAGCGGGGCCACAATAGGGGGGAATGAGCAGTTCTTC. Translation: CASSQASGATIGGNEQFF.

The chain has TRBV27 and TRBJ1-6; D uncertain. The CDR3 consists of 16 residues. Trimming shortened V by 8 bases and J by 8 bases, and 22 bases separated the two germline ends. Germline CDR1 and CDR2: MNHEY and SMNVEV (reference sequence). For the CDR3, the DNA is TGTGCCAGCGGCCCCCCCGGACGGCCCGGGGATTCACCCCTCCACTTT. It encodes CASGPPGRPGDSPLHF.

This chain joins TRBV12-3 or TRBV12-4 and TRBJ1-4, with a tentative D call TRBD1 (5 bases). The V end lost 5 bases, the J end lost 8 bases, and 18 bases lay between the germline ends. This CDR3 contains 15 residues. Written as DNA, the CDR3 is TGTGCCAGCAGTCCCGCAAAGGGGTTGGGGGAAAAACTGTTTTTT. Protein sequence: CASSPAKGLGEKLFF.

This clonotype showed up just a few times. V is TRBV10-1 and J is TRBJ2-3; 12 bases fit TRBD1. The germline CDR1 and CDR2 sequences are WNHNN and SYGVQD (reference sequence). J was trimmed by 3 bases and V by 2 bases; bases with no gene match: 6. The CDR3 is 17 residues long. CDR3 residues: CASSETPGQGATDTQYF. CDR3 sequence (DNA): TGCGCCAGCAGTGAGACCCCGGGACAGGGGGCTACAGATACGCAGTATTTT.

This CDR3 is CASSDQFHYGYTF. DNA for the CDR3: TGTGCCAGCAGTGACCAGTTCCACTATGGCTACACCTTC. The chain employs TRBV6-1 and TRBJ1-2; no clear D. Germline V CDR1 and CDR2: MNHNS, SASEGT. Deletions cut 3 bases from V and 3 bases from J, with 8 bases between. The CDR3 totals 13 residues.

The V gene is TRBV19, the J gene TRBJ1-6; unclear D gene. Germline values: CDR1 LNHDA, CDR2 SQIVND (reference sequence). V was pared by 5 bases and J by 5 bases, with 16 bases between. This CDR3 comprises 16 residues. CDR3 nucleotide sequence: TGTGCCAGTAGTGCACCCCCGGGAGGAAATAATTCACCCCTCCACTTT. Translating it yields CASSAPPGGNNSPLHF. Together with reference TRBV19 and TRBJ1-6, the CDR3 gives the full variable domain: DGGITQSPKYLFRKEGQNVTLSCEQNLNHDAMYWYRQDPGQGLRLIYYSQIVNDFQKGDIAEGYSVSREKKESFPLTVTSAQKNPTAFYLCASSAPPGGNNSPLHFGNGTRLTVT.

Only a few counts were recorded for this clonotype. The CDR3 spells CASTGQGRTYGYTF. CDR3 DNA sequence: TGTGCCAGCACCGGACAGGGAAGAACCTATGGCTACACCTTC. V and J are TRBV19 and TRBJ1-2, with 8 positions matching TRBD1. From germline, CDR1 is LNHDA and CDR2 SQIVND (reference sequence). The ends lost 9 bases at V and 4 bases at J; junction bases unmatched: 10. This CDR3 is built from 14 residues.

This clonotype was detected only a few times. This rearrangement joins TRBV7-8 to TRBJ2-7, with D maybe TRBD2 (6 bases). The CDR3 has 14 amino acids. Germline V gives CDR1 SGHVS, CDR2 FQNEAQ. Trimming removed 2 bases at V and 5 bases at J, with 13 bases between. The CDR3: CASSLRRGPDEQYF. The CDR3 coding sequence is TGTGCCAGCAGCTTAAGGAGGGGTCCGGACGAGCAGTACTTC.

The table lists this clonotype with a few counts. The chain links TRBV6-5 to TRBJ1-4; D perhaps matches TRBD1 (6 bases). Trimming left V 2 bases short and J 10 bases short, with 14 bases between. Germline loops: CDR1 MNHEY, CDR2 SVGAGI. The CDR3 consists of 14 residues. The CDR3 loop reads CASSYRGGDGKLFF. The CDR3 bases are TGTGCCAGCAGTTACAGGGGGGGCGACGGAAAACTGTTTTTT.

This clonotype was found a few times. The chain uses TRBV24-1 and TRBJ1-5, with TRBD1 as a possible D gene (5 bases). Trimming removed 5 bases from V and 2 bases from J, with 9 bases in between. The CDR3 covers 14 residues. Germline V gene lookup returns CDR1 KGHDR and CDR2 SFDVKD. The CDR3 reads CATSGARGNQPQHF. The DNA for the CDR3 is TGTGCCACCAGTGGAGCCAGGGGCAATCAGCCCCAGCATTTT.